These 23 T cell receptor beta chains originate from one sample sequenced in a study of T cell repertoires in cytomegalovirus infection. Using its own MiXCR run on the reads, TCRdb lists one record per CDR3 protein. The top ten clones hold 2.5% to 3.5% of a sample with about 740,000 distinct CDR3 sequences, about a third of them seen once. The source material was PBMCs. The source of these receptors is a human donor in good health (CMV status not recorded). Some clones in this sample may be carry-over from other donors' samples.

This clonotype was recorded a few times. This chain links TRBV27 with TRBJ2-2, with 12 positions matching TRBD2. The CDR3 has 16 residues. Germline V CDR1 and CDR2: MNHEY, SMNVEV (reference sequence). Trimming cost V 6 bases and J 5 bases; bases outside gene matches: 7. The DNA for the CDR3 is TGTGCCAGCAGACTGGGACTAGCGGGTATGACCGGGGAGCTGTTTTTT. Protein sequence: CASRLGLAGMTGELFF.

V is TRBV27 and J is TRBJ2-3; TRBD1 matches 7 bases. Trimming cost V 5 bases and J 5 bases; bases outside gene matches: 13. This CDR3 has 16 residues. Germline-derived CDR1 and CDR2 are MNHEY and SMNVEV (reference sequence). The DNA of the CDR3 is TGTGCCAGCAGTCACCGACAGGGTAGTATCCAAGATACGCAGTATTTT. Encoded protein: CASSHRQGSIQDTQYF.

The table lists this clonotype with many counts. The rearrangement joins TRBV7-2 to TRBJ2-5; 7 bases map to TRBD2. The trim removed 1 base at V and 1 base at J, leaving 6 bases unmatched. Germline CDR1 SGHTA, CDR2 FQGNSA. This CDR3 has 16 residues. The CDR3 sequence: CASSLDIWEGQETQYF. The CDR3, as DNA: TGTGCCAGCAGCTTAGACATTTGGGAGGGCCAAGAGACCCAGTACTTC.

The genes are TRBV11-2 and TRBJ1-1; possibly TRBD1 for D (6 bases). Germline values: CDR1 SGHAT, CDR2 FQNNGV. CDR3 length: 17 residues. V lost 3 bases and J 1 base, leaving 18 bases between the germline ends. This chain's CDR3 is CASSFHDAGTSNTEAFF. For the CDR3, the DNA is TGTGCCAGCAGCTTCCACGATGCCGGGACATCGAACACTGAAGCTTTCTTT. The entire variable domain, with the rest obtained from reference TRBV11-2 and TRBJ1-1, is as follows: EAGVAQSPRYKIIEKRQSVAFWCNPISGHATLYWYQQILGQGPKLLIQFQNNGVVDDSQLPKDRFSAERLKGVDSTLKIQPAKLEDSAVYLCASSFHDAGTSNTEAFFGQGTRLTVV.

The chain uses TRBV12-3 or TRBV12-4 and TRBJ1-2, with D possibly TRBD1 on 6 matching bases. With 2 bases removed from V and 6 bases from J, the gap between germline ends came to 13 bases. The CDR3 is 14 amino acids. The CDR3 region is CASSLSRGLNGYTF. The CDR3 nucleotides are TGTGCCAGCAGTTTAAGTCGGGGGCTCAATGGCTACACCTTC.

This clonotype was seen at least ten times. The chain recombines TRBV7-8 with TRBJ2-2, with D possibly being TRBD1 (6 bases). V lost 5 bases and J lost 8, with 15 bases in between. The length of the CDR3 is 14 residues. Germline V gene data show CDR1 as SGHVS and CDR2 as FQNEAQ. In DNA, the CDR3 is TGTGCCAGCAGCCCGGGACAAGCGTTTGGGGAGCTGTTTTTT. Translating gives CASSPGQAFGELFF.

The chain links TRBV7-9 to TRBJ1-1; D gene ambiguous. Trimming took off 2 bases at V and 0 bases at J, with 7 bases between the two ends. The CDR3 spans 14 residues. Germline CDR1 is SEHNR and CDR2 is FQNEAQ (reference sequence). CDR3 region: CASSLIDMNTEAFF. CDR3 sequence (DNA): TGTGCCAGCAGCTTAATCGACATGAACACTGAAGCTTTCTTT.

The chain is built from TRBV5-1 and TRBJ1-5; D is unresolved. V shed 4 bases and J shed 4 bases, with 15 bases lying between them. CDR1 and CDR2 (germline): SGHRS, YFSETQ. The CDR3 runs to 15 residues. The CDR3 loop is CASSPGGARNQPQHF. The CDR3 DNA follows: TGCGCCAGCAGCCCCGGAGGCGCGAGGAATCAGCCCCAGCATTTT. Full variable domain (rest looked up from reference TRBV5-1 and TRBJ1-5): KAGVTQTPRYLIKTRGQQVTLSCSPISGHRSVSWYQQTPGQGLQFLFEYFSETQRNKGNFPGRFSGRQFSNSRSEMNVSTLELGDSALYLCASSPGGARNQPQHFGDGTRLSIL.

This clonotype occurred many times. The rearrangement joins TRBV7-8 to TRBJ1-6; no clear D. Germline CDR1 SGHVS, CDR2 FQNEAQ. V shed 4 bases and J shed 0 bases, with 10 bases lying between them. The CDR3 is 16 amino acids. CDR3 loop: CASSSIGVSYNSPLHF. In DNA, the CDR3 is TGTGCCAGCAGCTCCATTGGGGTCTCCTATAATTCACCCCTCCACTTT.

Many counts were recorded for this clonotype. Compared with germline, one end of the junction differs, possibly owing to a read error. The chain uses TRBV7-6 and TRBJ1-3, with D unresolved. Germline V CDR1 and CDR2: SGHVS, FNYEAQ. The CDR3 consists of 15 residues. Here the CDR3 reads CASSLGESSGNTIYF. The CDR3 DNA sequence: TGTGCTAGCAGCTTAGGTGAAAGCTCTGGAAACACCATATATTTT.

This clonotype was observed a handful of times. V usage is TRBV7-8 and J usage is TRBJ1-6; a possible D gene is TRBD1 (6 bases). Germline values: CDR1 SGHVS, CDR2 FQNEAQ. The V end was cut by 3 bases, the J end by 0 bases, with 15 bases between. The length of the CDR3 is 18 residues. The CDR3 loop reads CASSLIATGSSYNSPLHF. The CDR3 region has the DNA TGTGCCAGCAGCTTGATAGCAACAGGGAGCTCCTATAATTCACCCCTCCACTTT.

The chain uses TRBV29-1 and TRBJ1-5, with D unclear. The germline V gene encodes CDR1 SQVTM and CDR2 ANQGSEA. The germline V and J ends were trimmed by 6 bases and 0 bases, with 9 bases remaining between them. The CDR3 contains 13 residues. CDR3 sequence (DNA): TGCAGCGTCCCCCACTATAGCAATCAGCCCCAGCATTTT. Translation gives CSVPHYSNQPQHF.

V and J are TRBV6-6 and TRBJ1-4; D is unresolved. Per the germline V gene, CDR1 is MNHNY and CDR2 is SVGAGI (reference sequence). This CDR3 contains 13 residues. V shed 5 bases and J shed 8 bases, with 12 bases lying between them. CDR3: CASSDPVREKLFF. The CDR3 DNA reads as TGTGCCAGCAGTGACCCGGTCCGGGAAAAACTGTTTTTT.

This chain connects TRBV5-1 to TRBJ2-5, with 8 nucleotides matching TRBD2. This CDR3 has 14 residues. Germline CDR1 reads SGHRS; CDR2 reads YFSETQ. J lost 5 bases, V lost 0 bases, and 3 bases had no gene match. The CDR3 loop is CASSLGAGDETQYF. CDR3 in DNA: TGCGCCAGCAGCTTGGGAGCGGGAGACGAGACCCAGTACTTC. Supplemented by reference TRBV5-1 and TRBJ2-5, the full variable domain reads KAGVTQTPRYLIKTRGQQVTLSCSPISGHRSVSWYQQTPGQGLQFLFEYFSETQRNKGNFPGRFSGRQFSNSRSEMNVSTLELGDSALYLCASSLGAGDETQYFGPGTRLLVL.

Ten or more counts support this clonotype. The chain joins TRBV7-6 to TRBJ2-1; 8 bases are a match to TRBD1. The germline V gene encodes CDR1 SGHVS and CDR2 FNYEAQ. CDR3 length: 17 amino acids. Unmatched junction bases numbered 13, after V lost 1 base and J lost 8 bases. The CDR3 reads CASSLVGDRYSADEQFF. The CDR3, as DNA: TGTGCCAGCAGCTTAGTAGGGGACAGGTACAGCGCGGATGAGCAGTTCTTC.

The table lists this clonotype with many counts. J is TRBJ1-2 and V is TRBV4-1; 9 positions match TRBD1. Unmatched junction bases numbered 4, after V lost 3 bases and J lost 5 bases. CDR3 length: 14 amino acids. Germline V lookup: CDR1 MGHRA, CDR2 YSYEKL. The CDR3 is CASSHSTGGYGYTF. CDR3 nucleotide sequence: TGCGCCAGCAGCCACTCGACAGGGGGATATGGCTACACCTTC.

The genes are TRBV18 and TRBJ1-1; tentatively, D is TRBD1 (5 bases). Germline CDR1 reads KGHSH; CDR2 reads LQKENI. The V gene lost 5 bases and the J gene lost 5 bases, with 12 bases spanning the gap. There are 13 residues in the CDR3. The CDR3 sequence: CASSGAGRTEAFF. The CDR3 coding sequence is TGTGCCAGCTCAGGCGCAGGGAGGACTGAAGCTTTCTTT.

V is TRBV20-1 and J is TRBJ2-7; TRBD2 matches 7 bases. CDR1 and CDR2 (germline): DFQATT, SNEGSKA (reference sequence). Trimming took 6 bases from V and 0 from J; bases not matched to a gene: 8. This CDR3 is 14 amino acids long. The CDR3 sequence is CSAVGLTPSYEQYF. CDR3 nucleotide sequence: TGCAGTGCGGTGGGACTAACGCCCTCCTACGAGCAGTACTTC.

The table lists this clonotype with a few counts. This sequence joins TRBV7-6 and TRBJ2-5; TRBD1 matches 9 bases. This CDR3 has 16 amino acids. Germline lookup yields CDR1 SGHVS and CDR2 FNYEAQ. V was clipped by 5 bases and J by 1 base; unmatched bases: 8. The CDR3 loop reads CASSNRDRGTQETQYF. CDR3 bases: TGTGCCAGCAGCAACCGCGACAGGGGGACCCAAGAGACCCAGTACTTC.

The chain employs TRBV27 and TRBJ1-1; D not resolved. From germline, CDR1 is MNHEY and CDR2 SMNVEV (reference sequence). This CDR3 spans 13 amino acids. Trimming took off 4 bases at V and 4 bases at J, with 10 bases between the two ends. The CDR3 coding sequence is TGTGCCAGCAGTTCATCACTGGGCACTGAAGCTTTCTTT. Translated, it gives CASSSSLGTEAFF.

This clonotype was seen more than once but under ten times. This rearrangement joins TRBV6-6 to TRBJ1-2; weak D call: TRBD1 (6 bases). V dropped 4 bases and J dropped 0 bases, with 12 bases sitting between them. There are 15 residues in the CDR3. Germline-derived CDR1 and CDR2 are MNHNY and SVGAGI (reference sequence). DNA of the CDR3: TGTGCCAGCAGTTCCGACGGGACACCTAACTATGGCTACACCTTC. Its translation is CASSSDGTPNYGYTF.

This sequence joins TRBV7-8 and TRBJ2-3, with D unresolved. This CDR3 region has 12 residues. Germline V gene data show CDR1 as SGHVS and CDR2 as FQNEAQ. Trimming took 5 bases from V and 8 from J, leaving 11 bases between them. DNA for the CDR3: TGTGCCAGCAGCAATGACCCGGGTACGCAGTATTTT. The encoded protein is CASSNDPGTQYF.

This clonotype came up a few times. This chain connects TRBV11-2 to TRBJ1-2; possibly TRBD1 for D (5 bases). The germline gives CDR1 SGHAT, CDR2 FQNNGV. Trimming removed 5 bases at V and 3 bases at J, with 16 bases between. This CDR3 is built from 15 residues. The CDR3 bases are TGTGCCAGCAGCCCTCGGGTGCGGGGGGACTATGGCTACACCTTC. Translated, it gives CASSPRVRGDYGYTF.